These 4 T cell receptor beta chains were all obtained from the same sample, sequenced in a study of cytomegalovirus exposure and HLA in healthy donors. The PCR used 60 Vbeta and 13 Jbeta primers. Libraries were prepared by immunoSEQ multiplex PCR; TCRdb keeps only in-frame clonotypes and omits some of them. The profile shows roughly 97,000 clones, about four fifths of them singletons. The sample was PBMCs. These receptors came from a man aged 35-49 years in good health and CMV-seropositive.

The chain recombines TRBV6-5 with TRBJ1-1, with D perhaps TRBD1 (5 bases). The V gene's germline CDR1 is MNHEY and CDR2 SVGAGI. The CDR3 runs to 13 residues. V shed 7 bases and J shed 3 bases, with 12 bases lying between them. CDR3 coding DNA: TGTGCCAGCAATCCACGGGGGTACACTGAAGCTTTCTTT. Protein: CASNPRGYTEAFF.

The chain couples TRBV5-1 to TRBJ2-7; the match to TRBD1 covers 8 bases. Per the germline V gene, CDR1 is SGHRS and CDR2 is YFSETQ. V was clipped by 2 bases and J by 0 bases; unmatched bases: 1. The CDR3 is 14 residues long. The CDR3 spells CASSFGQGSYEQYF. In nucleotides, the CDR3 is TGCGCCAGCAGCTTCGGACAGGGCTCCTACGAGCAGTACTTC.

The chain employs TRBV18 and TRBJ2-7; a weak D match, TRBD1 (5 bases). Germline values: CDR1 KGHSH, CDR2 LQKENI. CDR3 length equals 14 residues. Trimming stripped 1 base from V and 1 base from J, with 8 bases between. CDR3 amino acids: CASSPRTQSYEQYF. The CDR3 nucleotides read TGTGCCAGCTCACCACGGACACAATCCTACGAGCAGTACTTC. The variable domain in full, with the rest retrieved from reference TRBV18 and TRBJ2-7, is NAGVMQNPRHLVRRRGQEARLRCSPMKGHSHVYWYRQLPEEGLKFMVYLQKENIIDESGMPKERFSAEFPKEGPSILRIQQVVRGDSAAYFCASSPRTQSYEQYFGPGTRLTVT.

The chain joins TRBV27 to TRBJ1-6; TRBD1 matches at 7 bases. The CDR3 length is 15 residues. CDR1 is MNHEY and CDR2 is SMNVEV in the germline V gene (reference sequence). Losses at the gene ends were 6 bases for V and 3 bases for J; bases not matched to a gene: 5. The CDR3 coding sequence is TGTGCCAGCAGGGTACAGGGGAGCTATAATTCACCCCTCCACTTT. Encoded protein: CASRVQGSYNSPLHF.